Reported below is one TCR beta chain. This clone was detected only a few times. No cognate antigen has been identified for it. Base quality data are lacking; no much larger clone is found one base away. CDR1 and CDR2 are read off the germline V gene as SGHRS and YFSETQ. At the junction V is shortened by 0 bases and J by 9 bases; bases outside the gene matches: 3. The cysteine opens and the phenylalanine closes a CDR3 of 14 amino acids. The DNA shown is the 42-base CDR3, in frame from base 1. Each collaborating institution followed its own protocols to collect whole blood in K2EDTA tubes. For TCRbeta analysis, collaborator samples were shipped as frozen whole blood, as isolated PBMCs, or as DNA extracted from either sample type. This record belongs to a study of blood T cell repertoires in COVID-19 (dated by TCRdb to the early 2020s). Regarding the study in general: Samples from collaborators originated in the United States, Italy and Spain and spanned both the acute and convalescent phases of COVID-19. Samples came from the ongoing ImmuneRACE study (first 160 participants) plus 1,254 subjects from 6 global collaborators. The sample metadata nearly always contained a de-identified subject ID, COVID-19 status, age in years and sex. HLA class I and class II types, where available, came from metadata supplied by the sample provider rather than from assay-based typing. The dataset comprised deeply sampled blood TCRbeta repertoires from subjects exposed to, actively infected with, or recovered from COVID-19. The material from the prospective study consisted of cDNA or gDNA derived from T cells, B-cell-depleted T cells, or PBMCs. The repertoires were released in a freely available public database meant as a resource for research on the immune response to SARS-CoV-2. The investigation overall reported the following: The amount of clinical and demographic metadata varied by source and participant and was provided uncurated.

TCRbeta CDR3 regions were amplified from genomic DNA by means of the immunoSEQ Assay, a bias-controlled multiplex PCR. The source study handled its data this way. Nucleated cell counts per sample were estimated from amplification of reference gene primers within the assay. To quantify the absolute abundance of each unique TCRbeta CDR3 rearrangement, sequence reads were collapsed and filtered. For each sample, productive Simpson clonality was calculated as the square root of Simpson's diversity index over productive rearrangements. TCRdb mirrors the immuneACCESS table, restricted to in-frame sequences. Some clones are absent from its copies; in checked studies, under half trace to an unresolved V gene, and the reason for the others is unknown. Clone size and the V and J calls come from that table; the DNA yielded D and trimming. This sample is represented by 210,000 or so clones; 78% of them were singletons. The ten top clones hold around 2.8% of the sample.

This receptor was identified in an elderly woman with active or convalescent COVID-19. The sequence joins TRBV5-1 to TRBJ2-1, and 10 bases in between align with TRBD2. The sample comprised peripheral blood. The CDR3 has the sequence CASSLAASGGEQFF. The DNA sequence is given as TGCGCCAGCAGCTTGGCCGCTAGCGGGGGTGAGCAGTTCTTC.